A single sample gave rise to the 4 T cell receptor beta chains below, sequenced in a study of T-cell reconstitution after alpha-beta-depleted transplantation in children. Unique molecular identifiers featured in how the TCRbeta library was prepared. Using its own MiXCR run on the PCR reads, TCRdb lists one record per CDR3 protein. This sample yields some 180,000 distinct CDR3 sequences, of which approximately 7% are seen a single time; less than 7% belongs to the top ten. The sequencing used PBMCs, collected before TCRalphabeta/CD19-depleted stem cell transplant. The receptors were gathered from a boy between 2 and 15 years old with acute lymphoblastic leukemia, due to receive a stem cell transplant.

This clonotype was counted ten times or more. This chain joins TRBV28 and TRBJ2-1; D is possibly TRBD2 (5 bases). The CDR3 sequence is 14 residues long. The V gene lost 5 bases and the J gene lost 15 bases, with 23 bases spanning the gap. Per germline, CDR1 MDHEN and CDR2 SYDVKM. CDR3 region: CASSPPIFGEFWFF. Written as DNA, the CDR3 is TGTGCCAGCAGTCCACCAATTTTCGGGGAGTTTTGGTTCTTC.

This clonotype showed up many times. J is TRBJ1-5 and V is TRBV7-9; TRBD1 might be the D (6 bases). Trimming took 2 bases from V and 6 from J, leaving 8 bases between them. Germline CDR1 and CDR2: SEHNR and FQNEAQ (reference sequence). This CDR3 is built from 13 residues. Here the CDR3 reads CASSLQGFQPQHF. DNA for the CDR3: TGTGCCAGCAGCTTACAGGGGTTTCAGCCCCAGCATTTT. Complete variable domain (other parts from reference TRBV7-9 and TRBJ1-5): DTGVSQNPRHKITKRGQNVTFRCDPISEHNRLYWYRQTLGQGPEFLTYFQNEAQLEKSRLLSDRFSAERPKGSFSTLEIQRTEQGDSAMYLCASSLQGFQPQHFGDGTRLSIL.

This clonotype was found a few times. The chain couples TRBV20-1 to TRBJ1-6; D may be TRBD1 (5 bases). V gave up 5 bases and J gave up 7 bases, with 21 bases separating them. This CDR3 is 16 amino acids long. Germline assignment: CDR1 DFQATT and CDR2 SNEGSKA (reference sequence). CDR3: CSAREDGGPNNSPLHF. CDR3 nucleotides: TGCAGTGCTCGGGAAGACGGGGGTCCTAACAATTCACCCCTCCACTTT.

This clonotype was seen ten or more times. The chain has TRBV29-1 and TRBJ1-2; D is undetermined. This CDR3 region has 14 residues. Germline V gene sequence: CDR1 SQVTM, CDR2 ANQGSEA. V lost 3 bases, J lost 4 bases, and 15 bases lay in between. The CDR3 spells CSVDSDREVYGYTF. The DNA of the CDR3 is TGCAGCGTTGATTCTGATCGAGAAGTCTATGGCTACACCTTC.